This TCR beta chain was obtained from a study of T cells in Graves' hyperthyroidism and ophthalmopathy. Whole-study findings and limits: Most expanded thyroid clonotypes above 0.001 recurred in blood. Ophthalmopathy, which appeared later, was predicted by the model a median around 6.5 months before onset.

Exclusion of patients followed from uncontrolled infection, other autoimmune disease, pregnancy or lactation. PBMCs came from roughly 10 ml fresh peripheral blood. V was trimmed by 4 bases and J by 0 bases, leaving 6 bases between them. The V gene's germline CDR1 is KGHDR and CDR2 SFDVKD. This CDR3 contains 14 residues. This clonotype was seen a few times. Its cognate antigen is unknown. Amplification of TCR beta CDR3 regions was performed using RNA transcripts as template. The study used the HTBI primer set for a first-round RT-PCR of the TCR CDR3. TCRdb reprocessed the multiplex PCR reads via MiXCR and lists one record per CDR3 protein. The sample holds some 620,000 distinct CDR3 sequences; about a sixth are singletons and the top ten take 3% to 4%.

The chain uses TRBV24-1 and TRBJ1-5; D uncertain. The sequence was collected from a woman younger than 45 with Graves' hyperthyroidism. Sequenced sample: blood. The CDR3 bases are TGTGCCACCAGTGAGAACACTAGCAATCAGCCCCAGCATTTT. Its translation: CATSENTSNQPQHF.